These 30 T cell receptor beta chains originate from one sample sequenced in a study of blood T cell repertoires in COVID-19. Clones were read by immunoSEQ multiplex PCR, and TCRdb kept only the in-frame ones, dropping some. Of fewer than 250,000 clones detected, around 90% appear once; the ten largest clones hold less than 5.5%. Source material: peripheral blood. The receptors were gathered from a human donor in a cohort sampled during active COVID-19.

This chain uses TRBV5-1 with TRBJ2-7, with 9 bases lining up with TRBD1. With 2 bases clipped from V and 1 base from J, the junction kept 4 bases outside the gene matches. This CDR3 is 15 amino acids long. CDR1 and CDR2 (germline): SGHRS, YFSETQ. The CDR3 DNA is TGCGCCAGCAGCTTACAGGGGGCCAGGTCCTACGAGCAGTACTTC. Translation: CASSLQGARSYEQYF.

The rearrangement links TRBV19 to TRBJ2-3, with 10 bases fitting TRBD2. Germline CDR1 and CDR2: LNHDA and SQIVND (reference sequence). With 5 bases clipped from V and 0 bases from J, the junction kept 5 bases outside the gene matches. CDR3 size: 16 residues. CDR3 region: CASSGRTSGSTDTQYF. The CDR3 DNA reads TGTGCCAGTAGTGGGCGGACTAGCGGTAGCACAGATACGCAGTATTTT.

The chain is built from TRBV6-5 and TRBJ1-6, with 7 positions matching TRBD1. The CDR3 contains 14 residues. CDR1 is MNHEY and CDR2 is SVGAGI in the germline V gene. Losses at the gene ends were 6 bases for V and 5 bases for J; bases not matched to a gene: 4. CDR3 nucleotide sequence: TGTGCCAGCAGCGGACAGGCAAATAATTCACCCCTCCACTTT. It translates to CASSGQANNSPLHF.

V and J are TRBV18 and TRBJ2-5; TRBD2 matches at 10 bases. This CDR3 is 16 amino acids long. After removal of 4 bases from V and 4 bases from J, the junction contained 9 bases not matched to a gene. Germline-derived CDR1 and CDR2 are KGHSH and LQKENI. The CDR3 sequence is CASSLAGTSEGETQYF. The CDR3 DNA follows: TGTGCCAGCTCACTTGCCGGGACTAGCGAAGGAGAGACCCAGTACTTC.

The V call is TRBV7-9, the J call TRBJ2-5, with D perhaps matching TRBD1 (6 bases). The length of the CDR3 is 13 residues. CDR1 is SEHNR and CDR2 is FQNEAQ in the germline V gene (reference sequence). V shed 1 base and J shed 7 bases, with 10 bases lying between them. CDR3 residues: CASSLVGAGTQYF. The DNA of the CDR3 is TGTGCCAGCAGCTTAGTGGGGGCCGGGACCCAGTACTTC. Using reference TRBV7-9 and TRBJ2-5 for the parts outside the CDR3, the full variable domain is DTGVSQNPRHKITKRGQNVTFRCDPISEHNRLYWYRQTLGQGPEFLTYFQNEAQLEKSRLLSDRFSAERPKGSFSTLEIQRTEQGDSAMYLCASSLVGAGTQYFGPGTRLLVL.

J is TRBJ1-3 and V is TRBV29-1, with TRBD1 identical over 8 bases. Per germline, CDR1 SQVTM and CDR2 ANQGSEA. V lost 7 bases to trimming and J lost 0 bases; unmatched junction nucleotides: 8. The CDR3 spans 15 residues. CDR3 residues: CSAMDRVFSGNTIYF. The CDR3 DNA reads as TGCAGCGCCATGGACAGGGTCTTCTCTGGAAACACCATATATTTT.

This clone was seen a handful of times. The chain employs TRBV13 and TRBJ2-7, with TRBD1 matching 8 bases. The V gene end was trimmed by 3 bases and the J gene end by 7 bases; junction bases not matched to a gene: 11. The CDR3 contains 15 residues. Germline V gene sequence: CDR1 PRHDT, CDR2 FYEKMQ (reference sequence). This chain's CDR3 is CASSFVGQGAGEQYF. CDR3 DNA sequence: TGTGCCAGCAGCTTCGTGGGGCAGGGGGCCGGGGAGCAGTACTTC.

The chain uses TRBV7-8 and TRBJ2-1; D might be TRBD2 (5 bases). The V gene's germline CDR1 is SGHVS and CDR2 FQNEAQ. This CDR3 has 13 amino acids. V lost 2 bases and J 6 bases, leaving 8 bases between the germline ends. CDR3 region: CASSLRAANEQFF. Written as DNA, the CDR3 is TGTGCCAGCAGCTTAAGAGCGGCCAATGAGCAGTTCTTC.

The chain combines TRBV7-9 with TRBJ2-1; 9 bases match TRBD1. V lost 2 bases, J lost 9 bases, and 5 bases stayed unmatched. Germline-derived CDR1 and CDR2 are SEHNR and FQNEAQ (reference sequence). This CDR3 comprises 14 residues. CDR3 coding DNA: TGTGCCAGCAGCTTATCGGGACAGGGTTTTGAGCAGTTCTTC. Amino acids: CASSLSGQGFEQFF.

The chain links TRBV15 to TRBJ1-2, with D perhaps matching TRBD1 (5 bases). The CDR3 spans 14 residues. Trimming took 0 bases from V and 8 from J, leaving 13 bases between them. Per the germline V gene, CDR1 is LNHNV and CDR2 is YYDKDF (reference sequence). CDR3 region: CATSRDRVSLGYTF. CDR3 coding DNA: TGTGCCACCAGCAGAGACAGGGTCTCCCTAGGCTACACCTTC.

A remark on this clone: Other DNA sequences in this specimen translate into the identical CDR3. The genes are TRBV30 and TRBJ1-2, with D hard to call. The CDR3 length is 10 residues. V lost 2 bases to trimming and J lost 6 bases, with 4 bases between them. CDR1 and CDR2 (germline): GTSNPN, SVGIG (reference sequence). The CDR3, as DNA: TGTGCCTGGAGTAGAGATGGCTACACCTTC. This sequence encodes CAWSRDGYTF.

This clone appeared once. DNA of the CDR3: TGTGCCACCAGCAGATCACCGGACAGGGGGCTTGGGGAGCAGTACTTC. Translating gives CATSRSPDRGLGEQYF. The gene calls are TRBV15 and TRBJ2-7; 11 bases line up with TRBD1. Germline CDR1 is LNHNV and CDR2 is YYDKDF (reference sequence). The length of the CDR3 is 16 residues. J lost 7 bases, V lost 2 bases, and 10 bases had no gene match.

The chain is built from TRBV28 and TRBJ2-4, with TRBD2 as a possible D gene (5 bases). This CDR3 is built from 13 residues. In germline, CDR1 is MDHEN, CDR2 SYDVKM. The ends were cut back, 6 bases at V and 6 bases at J, with 12 bases in the middle. The DNA for the CDR3 is TGTGCCAGCAGCCTCCCGGCGGGAAACATTCAGTACTTC. This encodes CASSLPAGNIQYF.

V gene TRBV7-9 combines with J gene TRBJ1-4; D call uncertain. V lost 0 bases and J 0 bases, leaving 14 bases between the germline ends. In germline, CDR1 is SEHNR, CDR2 FQNEAQ (reference sequence). This CDR3 region has 18 residues. CDR3 amino acids: CASSLAQESPPTNEKLFF. The CDR3 region has the DNA TGTGCCAGCAGCTTAGCCCAAGAGAGCCCCCCAACTAATGAAAAACTGTTTTTT.

The chain uses TRBV7-9 and TRBJ1-2, with no clear D. Germline V gene data show CDR1 as SEHNR and CDR2 as FQNEAQ (reference sequence). The CDR3 has 13 residues. V gave up 2 bases and J gave up 5 bases, with 9 bases separating them. The CDR3 spells CASSLTEEYGYTF. The CDR3 region has the DNA TGTGCCAGCAGCTTAACCGAAGAGTATGGCTACACCTTC.

The J gene is TRBJ2-7, the V gene TRBV29-1; 7 nucleotides line up with TRBD1. CDR3 length: 14 residues. The germline V gene has CDR1 SQVTM and CDR2 ANQGSEA. Trimming at V came to 5 bases and at J to 1 base, leaving 8 bases not matched to a gene. The CDR3 DNA reads as TGCAGCGTTTTAGAGGGGGCGACATCCTACGAGCAGTACTTC. This sequence encodes CSVLEGATSYEQYF.

This rearrangement joins TRBV6-6 to TRBJ2-1, with 7 bases that match TRBD2. V lost 8 bases to trimming and J lost 7 bases; unmatched junction nucleotides: 11. Germline CDR1 and CDR2: MNHNY and SVGAGI (reference sequence). The CDR3 is 14 residues long. The DNA of the CDR3 is TGTGCCAGCCACTCGGCGGGAGTTCGGAATGAGCAGTTCTTC. Its translation: CASHSAGVRNEQFF.

J is TRBJ1-5 and V is TRBV6-6; 10 bases are a match to TRBD1. The CDR3 is 14 amino acids. Per germline, CDR1 MNHNY and CDR2 SVGAGI (reference sequence). With V trimmed by 3 bases and J by 9 bases, 5 bases remained unmatched. CDR3 amino acids: CASSYGTGVLPQHF. Written as DNA, the CDR3 is TGTGCCAGCAGTTATGGGACAGGGGTCTTGCCCCAGCATTTT.

For the CDR3, the DNA is TGTGCCAGCAGTTCCCAACCTCGACAGCAGTATTTT. This translates into CASSSQPRQQYF. The gene calls are TRBV2 and TRBJ2-3; D is unclear. CDR3 length: 12 amino acids. Trimming shortened V by 5 bases and J by 11 bases, and 14 bases separated the two germline ends. CDR1 and CDR2 from the germline V gene are SNHLY and FYNNEI.

This chain joins TRBV28 and TRBJ1-1, with TRBD1 matching over 10 bases. The CDR3 extends over 16 amino acids. The germline V gene encodes CDR1 MDHEN and CDR2 SYDVKM. J lost 7 bases, V lost 5 bases, and 13 bases had no gene match. In DNA, the CDR3 is TGTGCCAGCAGTACCGGACAGGGGGGGATCATAATTGAAGCTTTCTTT. It encodes CASSTGQGGIIIEAFF. Full variable domain (missing parts from reference TRBV28 and TRBJ1-1): DVKVTQSSRYLVKRTGEKVFLECVQDMDHENMFWYRQDPGLGLRLIYFSYDVKMKEKGDIPEGYSVSREKKERFSLILESASTNQTSMYLCASSTGQGGIIIEAFFGQGTRLTVV.

The chain joins TRBV28 to TRBJ2-7; 11 nucleotides line up with TRBD1. CDR1 is MDHEN and CDR2 is SYDVKM in the germline V gene. CDR3 length: 16 residues. Trimming removed 2 bases from V and 4 bases from J; junction bases left unmatched: 7. The CDR3 here is CASSLGQGAPIYEQYF. CDR3 nucleotides: TGTGCCAGCAGTTTAGGACAGGGGGCCCCCATTTACGAGCAGTACTTC.

The chain couples TRBV7-2 to TRBJ2-7, with TRBD1 matching over 7 bases. Germline V lookup: CDR1 SGHTA, CDR2 FQGNSA. After removal of 7 bases from V and 4 bases from J, the junction contained 10 bases not matched to a gene. The CDR3 has 14 amino acids. The CDR3 region is CASTRTGPLYEQYF. CDR3 DNA: TGTGCCAGCACCCGGACAGGTCCCCTTTACGAGCAGTACTTC. The full variable domain, rest sourced from reference TRBV7-2 and TRBJ2-7, is GAGVSQSPSNKVTEKGKDVELRCDPISGHTALYWYRQSLGQGLEFLIYFQGNSAPDKSGLPSDRFSAERTGGSVSTLTIQRTQQEDSAVYLCASTRTGPLYEQYFGPGTRLTVT.

The V call is TRBV28, the J call TRBJ2-7; 7 positions match TRBD1. With 6 bases clipped from V and 3 bases from J, the junction kept 14 bases outside the gene matches. This CDR3 has 16 residues. CDR1 and CDR2 from the germline V gene are MDHEN and SYDVKM. The CDR3 is CASRLRRTGALYEQYF. CDR3 DNA sequence: TGTGCCAGCAGGCTACGTCGGACAGGCGCCCTCTACGAGCAGTACTTC.

The genes are TRBV4-1 and TRBJ2-7; tentatively, D is TRBD1 (5 bases). V was cut by 5 bases and J by 1 base, with 9 bases left in between. The CDR3 sequence is 13 residues long. The germline gives CDR1 MGHRA, CDR2 YSYEKL. The CDR3 DNA is TGCGCCAGCAGCTTCAGACAGTCCTACGAGCAGTACTTC. Translated: CASSFRQSYEQYF.

The chain has TRBV6-5 and TRBJ1-1; D unresolved. V was clipped by 0 bases and J by 4 bases, with 12 bases between them. Germline-derived CDR1 and CDR2 are MNHEY and SVGAGI. This CDR3 comprises 15 residues. The CDR3 coding sequence is TGTGCCAGCAGTTACTCGACGGGGTTCGTCACTGAAGCTTTCTTT. Translating gives CASSYSTGFVTEAFF.

The rearrangement joins TRBV28 to TRBJ1-6, with D uncertain. This CDR3 spans 17 amino acids. V was cut by 5 bases and J by 0 bases, with 14 bases left in between. The V gene's germline CDR1 is MDHEN and CDR2 SYDVKM. The CDR3 spells CASSLSLPSSYNSPLHF. The CDR3 nucleotides read TGTGCCAGCAGTCTCTCACTTCCTAGCTCCTATAATTCACCCCTCCACTTT.

V is TRBV19 and J is TRBJ1-1, with TRBD1 matching 8 bases. The CDR3 extends over 14 amino acids. V lost 3 bases, J lost 5 bases, and 5 bases stayed unmatched. Germline V gene lookup returns CDR1 LNHDA and CDR2 SQIVND (reference sequence). CDR3 DNA sequence: TGTGCCAGTAGTATGAGGACAGGGTGGACTGAAGCTTTCTTT. This translates into CASSMRTGWTEAFF.

This clone occurred once. CDR3 amino acids: CASSDWTGGAYNSPLHF. DNA for the CDR3: TGTGCCAGCAGTGATTGGACAGGGGGGGCCTATAATTCACCCCTCCACTTT. This chain links TRBV25-1 with TRBJ1-6; 10 nucleotides align to TRBD1. J gave up 2 bases and V 3 bases, and 4 bases lay outside the gene matches. The CDR3 consists of 17 residues. CDR1 and CDR2 from the germline V gene are MGHDK and SYGVNS.

V usage is TRBV4-3 and J usage is TRBJ2-1; D may be TRBD1 (5 bases). This CDR3 has 16 residues. The V end lost 1 base, the J end lost 4 bases, and 14 bases lay between the germline ends. Germline V gives CDR1 LGHNA, CDR2 YSLEER. CDR3 sequence reads: CASSQGRQGIYNEQFF. The CDR3 nucleotides are TGCGCCAGCAGCCAAGGACGGCAGGGCATATACAATGAGCAGTTCTTC.

There are a few counts of this clone. The gene calls are TRBV28 and TRBJ1-2; weak D call: TRBD1 (6 bases). Between the trimmed V and J ends, which lost 2 bases and 4 bases, there was a span of 11 bases. Germline V gene lookup returns CDR1 MDHEN and CDR2 SYDVKM. The CDR3 has 14 amino acids. CDR3 coding DNA: TGTGCCAGCAGTTTAACAGGGACGGGCTATGGCTACACCTTC. This sequence encodes CASSLTGTGYGYTF.